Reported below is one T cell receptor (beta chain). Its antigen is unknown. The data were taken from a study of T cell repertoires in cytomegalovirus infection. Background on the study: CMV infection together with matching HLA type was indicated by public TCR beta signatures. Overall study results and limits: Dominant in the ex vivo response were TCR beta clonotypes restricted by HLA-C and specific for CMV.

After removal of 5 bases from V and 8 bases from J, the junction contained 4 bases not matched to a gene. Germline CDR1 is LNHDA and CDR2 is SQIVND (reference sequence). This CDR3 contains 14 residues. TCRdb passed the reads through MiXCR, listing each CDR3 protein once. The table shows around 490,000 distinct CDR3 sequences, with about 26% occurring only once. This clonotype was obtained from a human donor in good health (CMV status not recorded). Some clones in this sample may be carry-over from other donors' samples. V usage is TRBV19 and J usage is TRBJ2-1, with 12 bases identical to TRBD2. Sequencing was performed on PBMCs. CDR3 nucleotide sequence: TGTGCCAGTAGTCGGACTAGCGGGATCTATGAGCAGTTCTTC. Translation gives CASSRTSGIYEQFF.